This T cell receptor beta chain was found in a study of blood T cell repertoires in COVID-19. Study-wide background: The origin of the acute and convalescent COVID-19 samples was the United States, Italy and Spain.

V gave up 4 bases and J gave up 9 bases, with 16 bases separating them. Looked up from germline, CDR1 is SGHDN and CDR2 is FVKESK. The CDR3 is 13 residues long. The protocol was immunoSEQ multiplex PCR, while the TCRdb copy is restricted to in-frame clones and leaves out a portion. The repertoire includes 200,000 or so clones, about 80% of them detected once, and 1.8% sits in the top ten. Researchers sorted participants into cohorts using their self-reported clinical history. Two negative PCRs, clearance, or symptom resolution had been documented for recovered Cohort 3 donors. This sequence joins TRBV14 and TRBJ2-7, with TRBD2 as a possible D gene (6 bases). The material sequenced was PBMCs or T cells enriched from blood (not recorded which). The receptor was derived from a man aged 55 to 70 who had recovered from COVID-19. The chain's CDR3 is CASSPTGLLGQYF. In DNA, the CDR3 is TGTGCCAGCAGCCCCACAGGACTATTGGGGCAGTACTTC.